This is a list of T cell receptor beta chains from one sample in a study of identical twins. TCRdb processed the 5' RACE reads anew with MiXCR; each CDR3 protein has one entry. The table lists 500,000 to 650,000 distinct CDR3 sequences, around 22% of them singletons, with approximately 0.48% in the top ten. This same sample was also part of a study on yellow fever vaccine responses in identical twins.

Source material: CD4+ T cells sorted from blood. Receptor source: a young woman in good health. CDR3s include the opening cysteine and the closing phenylalanine or tryptophan. Fields, in order: D gene, clone size, V gene, J gene, CDR3 DNA, CDR3 protein. D genes are given only for firm matches. A row's size may be missing; if present it is once, few, many or a size class.

d_call: NA
clone_size: NA
v_call: TRBV4-1
j_call: TRBJ2-7
cdr3_nt: TGCGCCAGCAGCCAAGAAGGAACACCCGGTGGGGGTGACGAGCAGTACTTC
cdr3_aa: CASSQEGTPGGGDEQYF

d_call: NA
clone_size: NA
v_call: TRBV5-4
j_call: TRBJ1-1
cdr3_nt: TGTGCCAGCAGCCATGGACCGCTCCAGGGTGGCACTGAAGCTTTCTTT
cdr3_aa: CASSHGPLQGGTEAFF

d_call: TRBD2
clone_size: few
v_call: TRBV5-1
j_call: TRBJ2-1
cdr3_nt: TGCGCCAGCAGCTTGCCTAGCGGGAGTATCGACAATGAGCAGTTCTTC
cdr3_aa: CASSLPSGSIDNEQFF

d_call: NA
clone_size: NA
v_call: TRBV7-9
j_call: TRBJ2-5
cdr3_nt: TGTGCCAGCAGCCAGGACATTCGTTCGGAGACCCAGTACTTC
cdr3_aa: CASSQDIRSETQYF

d_call: NA
clone_size: few
v_call: TRBV12-3/TRBV12-4
j_call: TRBJ2-2
cdr3_nt: TGTGCCAGCAGTGGTGGGACCGGGGAGCTGTTTTTT
cdr3_aa: CASSGGTGELFF

d_call: NA
clone_size: NA
v_call: TRBV5-1
j_call: TRBJ2-6
cdr3_nt: TGCGCCAGCAGCCGTCATTACCAGGGCCCTGGGGCCAACGTCCTGACTTTC
cdr3_aa: CASSRHYQGPGANVLTF

d_call: TRBD2
clone_size: NA
v_call: TRBV7-9
j_call: TRBJ2-7
cdr3_nt: TGTGCCAGCAGCGCCAGCGGGAGCTCCTACGAGCAGTACTTC
cdr3_aa: CASSASGSSYEQYF

d_call: TRBD2
clone_size: NA
v_call: TRBV20-1
j_call: TRBJ2-1
cdr3_nt: TGCAGTGCTAGAGTTCAGGCGGCGGGGACCAGGACTAGCGGGAGGAATGAGCAGTTCTTC
cdr3_aa: CSARVQAAGTRTSGRNEQFF

d_call: NA
clone_size: NA
v_call: TRBV7-9
j_call: TRBJ1-1
cdr3_nt: TGTGCCAGCAGCTTATCACCTGTGGGGACGGACACTGAAGCTTTCTTT
cdr3_aa: CASSLSPVGTDTEAFF

d_call: TRBD2
clone_size: few
v_call: TRBV6-5
j_call: TRBJ2-3
cdr3_nt: TGTGCCAGCAGTTACCCGTTAGCGGGAGCGAACACAGATACGCAGTATTTT
cdr3_aa: CASSYPLAGANTDTQYF

d_call: TRBD1
clone_size: NA
v_call: TRBV2
j_call: TRBJ2-5
cdr3_nt: TGTGCCAGCAGGACAGGGGGCACCGAGACCCAGTACTTC
cdr3_aa: CASRTGGTETQYF

d_call: NA
clone_size: few
v_call: TRBV5-1
j_call: TRBJ1-1
cdr3_nt: TGCGCCAGCAGCACAGATTCCCGGGGCACTGAAGCTTTCTTT
cdr3_aa: CASSTDSRGTEAFF

d_call: NA
clone_size: NA
v_call: TRBV28
j_call: TRBJ2-1
cdr3_nt: TGTGCCAGCAGTTACGCTGGGGCAGAAGCCAATGAGCAGTTCTTC
cdr3_aa: CASSYAGAEANEQFF

d_call: NA
clone_size: few
v_call: TRBV11-2
j_call: TRBJ2-2
cdr3_nt: TGTGCCAGCAGTCGGACTAATGCGAACACCGGGGAGCTGTTTTTT
cdr3_aa: CASSRTNANTGELFF

d_call: TRBD2
clone_size: NA
v_call: TRBV2
j_call: TRBJ2-1
cdr3_nt: TGTGCCAACCGACTAGCGGGATTATACAATGAGCAGTTCTTC
cdr3_aa: CANRLAGLYNEQFF

d_call: NA
clone_size: few
v_call: TRBV21-1
j_call: TRBJ2-1
cdr3_nt: TGTGCCAGCAGCACAACTAGCGGGGGGACCCCCTACAATGAGCAGTTCTTC
cdr3_aa: CASSTTSGGTPYNEQFF

d_call: NA
clone_size: NA
v_call: TRBV28
j_call: TRBJ2-7
cdr3_nt: TGTGCCAGCAGCGCTATCGAGCAGTACTTC
cdr3_aa: CASSAIEQYF

d_call: NA
clone_size: NA
v_call: TRBV27
j_call: TRBJ2-5
cdr3_nt: TGTGCCAGCAGTTTACGCAGGGGTAGCGGACAAGAGACCCAGTACTTC
cdr3_aa: CASSLRRGSGQETQYF

d_call: TRBD2
clone_size: few
v_call: TRBV20-1
j_call: TRBJ2-2
cdr3_nt: TGCAGTGCTAGAGTGGCGGGAGGGCCTTGGAACGGGGAGCTGTTTTTT
cdr3_aa: CSARVAGGPWNGELFF

d_call: TRBD2
clone_size: NA
v_call: TRBV7-9
j_call: TRBJ2-2
cdr3_nt: TGTGCCAGCAGCAAGGGACTAGCGGGAGAGAACACCGGGGAGCTGTTTTTT
cdr3_aa: CASSKGLAGENTGELFF

d_call: NA
clone_size: NA
v_call: TRBV3-1
j_call: TRBJ2-3
cdr3_nt: TGTGCCAGCAGCCAAGAGGTGCACACAGATACGCAGTATTTT
cdr3_aa: CASSQEVHTDTQYF

d_call: TRBD2
clone_size: many
v_call: TRBV6-6
j_call: TRBJ2-5
cdr3_nt: TGTGCCAGCAGGCGGGGGGGGGAGACCCAGTACTTC
cdr3_aa: CASRRGGETQYF

d_call: TRBD1
clone_size: few
v_call: TRBV20-1
j_call: TRBJ1-1
cdr3_nt: TGCAGTGCGACAGGGCACGCAGGGACTGAAGCTTTCTTT
cdr3_aa: CSATGHAGTEAFF

d_call: TRBD2
clone_size: few
v_call: TRBV10-2
j_call: TRBJ2-7
cdr3_nt: TGCGCCAGCAGTGAGTCTTCGACTAGCGGGAGCTACGAGCAGTACTTC
cdr3_aa: CASSESSTSGSYEQYF

d_call: TRBD2
clone_size: few
v_call: TRBV9
j_call: TRBJ2-3
cdr3_nt: TGTGCCAGCAGAAGAGCGGGAATTACAGATACGCAGTATTTT
cdr3_aa: CASRRAGITDTQYF

d_call: TRBD1
clone_size: few
v_call: TRBV5-1
j_call: TRBJ1-6
cdr3_nt: TGCGCCAGCAGCTCGGGACAGAGTAATTCACCCCTCCACTTT
cdr3_aa: CASSSGQSNSPLHF

d_call: NA
clone_size: few
v_call: TRBV14
j_call: TRBJ1-5
cdr3_nt: TGTGCCAGCAGCCAAGACTACGGTCAGCCCCAGCATTTT
cdr3_aa: CASSQDYGQPQHF

d_call: NA
clone_size: few
v_call: TRBV29-1
j_call: TRBJ2-2
cdr3_nt: TGCAGCGTTGACCCTAGAGACACCGGGGAGCTGTTTTTT
cdr3_aa: CSVDPRDTGELFF

d_call: TRBD1
clone_size: NA
v_call: TRBV19
j_call: TRBJ2-1
cdr3_nt: TGTGCCAGTAGCGACAGGGAAACCTACAATGAGCAGTTCTTC
cdr3_aa: CASSDRETYNEQFF

d_call: TRBD2
clone_size: NA
v_call: TRBV20-1
j_call: TRBJ2-7
cdr3_nt: TGCAGTGCCGGGGCAGGGACGGAGCGGGAGGAGCAGTACTTC
cdr3_aa: CSAGAGTEREEQYF

d_call: TRBD2
clone_size: NA
v_call: TRBV7-2
j_call: TRBJ2-5
cdr3_nt: TGTGCCAGCATCCGGTTAGGACTAGCGGCCCAAGAGACCCAGTACTTC
cdr3_aa: CASIRLGLAAQETQYF

d_call: NA
clone_size: NA
v_call: TRBV5-5
j_call: TRBJ2-1
cdr3_nt: TGTGCCAGCAGCTTGGGGCTGCTTGGGGGCCTCCTTTACAATGAGCAGTTCTTC
cdr3_aa: CASSLGLLGGLLYNEQFF

d_call: NA
clone_size: few
v_call: TRBV12-3/TRBV12-4
j_call: TRBJ1-4
cdr3_nt: TGTGCCAGCAGTTTAGCGTATGGGGAAAAACTGTTTTTT
cdr3_aa: CASSLAYGEKLFF

d_call: NA
clone_size: NA
v_call: TRBV12-3/TRBV12-4
j_call: TRBJ1-1
cdr3_nt: TGTGCCAGCAGCCTGTACATCAGGCCCTCTGAAGCTTTCTTT
cdr3_aa: CASSLYIRPSEAFF

d_call: NA
clone_size: few
v_call: TRBV20-1
j_call: TRBJ2-3
cdr3_nt: TGCAGTGCTAGAGATGAGAGGGGATGGACAGATACGCAGTATTTT
cdr3_aa: CSARDERGWTDTQYF

d_call: TRBD2
clone_size: NA
v_call: TRBV2
j_call: TRBJ2-3
cdr3_nt: TGTGCCAGCAGCGTTCTAGCGGGAGGATCCCACGCACTTAGCACAGATACGCAGTATTTT
cdr3_aa: CASSVLAGGSHALSTDTQYF

d_call: NA
clone_size: few
v_call: TRBV12-3/TRBV12-4
j_call: TRBJ1-1
cdr3_nt: TGTGCCAGCAGTTCCGGACAGAGTGAAGCTTTCTTT
cdr3_aa: CASSSGQSEAFF

d_call: NA
clone_size: few
v_call: TRBV12-3/TRBV12-4
j_call: TRBJ1-1
cdr3_nt: TGTGCCAGCAGCCCCCAGGGGTACACTGAAGCTTTCTTT
cdr3_aa: CASSPQGYTEAFF

d_call: TRBD1
clone_size: few
v_call: TRBV27
j_call: TRBJ2-5
cdr3_nt: TGTGCCACCCGGGACAGGGTTTACCAAGAGACCCAGTACTTC
cdr3_aa: CATRDRVYQETQYF

d_call: NA
clone_size: NA
v_call: TRBV10-3
j_call: TRBJ2-2
cdr3_nt: TGTGCCAGCCAGGGGAGCTCCGGGGAGCTGTTTTTT
cdr3_aa: CASQGSSGELFF

d_call: NA
clone_size: NA
v_call: TRBV7-8
j_call: TRBJ2-7
cdr3_nt: TGTGCCAGCAGCCTAGAACTAGGGCAGTACTTC
cdr3_aa: CASSLELGQYF

d_call: NA
clone_size: few
v_call: TRBV12-3/TRBV12-4
j_call: TRBJ1-6
cdr3_nt: TGTGCCAGCAGGAACTTCGGCGGGAAGAATTCACCCCTCCACTTT
cdr3_aa: CASRNFGGKNSPLHF

d_call: NA
clone_size: NA
v_call: TRBV12-3/TRBV12-4
j_call: TRBJ2-2
cdr3_nt: TGTGCCAGCAGTTCTAGGACTTATGACACCGGGGAGCTGTTTTTT
cdr3_aa: CASSSRTYDTGELFF

d_call: NA
clone_size: few
v_call: TRBV10-1
j_call: TRBJ2-3
cdr3_nt: TGCGCCAGCAGTGAAATTCTACCCACAGATACGCAGTATTTT
cdr3_aa: CASSEILPTDTQYF

d_call: TRBD2
clone_size: NA
v_call: TRBV29-1
j_call: TRBJ2-7
cdr3_nt: TGCAGCGTTGATGGTTCTAGCGGGAGCTCCTACGAGCAGTACTTC
cdr3_aa: CSVDGSSGSSYEQYF

d_call: NA
clone_size: few
v_call: TRBV12-3/TRBV12-4
j_call: TRBJ2-1
cdr3_nt: TGTGCCAGCAGTTTCGGCAGAAACAATGAGCAGTTCTTC
cdr3_aa: CASSFGRNNEQFF

d_call: NA
clone_size: few
v_call: TRBV7-9
j_call: TRBJ2-1
cdr3_nt: TGTGCCAGCAGGGGGTTTGACAATGAGCAGTTCTTC
cdr3_aa: CASRGFDNEQFF

d_call: NA
clone_size: NA
v_call: TRBV20-1
j_call: TRBJ2-5
cdr3_nt: TGCAGTGCTAGAGATAGTAAAGGGACGACCTCAATTACCCCCCAAGAGACCCAGTACTTC
cdr3_aa: CSARDSKGTTSITPQETQYF

d_call: NA
clone_size: NA
v_call: TRBV12-3/TRBV12-4
j_call: TRBJ1-4
cdr3_nt: TGTGCCAGCAGTTTAGGGCCAGTAGAAAAACTGTTTTTT
cdr3_aa: CASSLGPVEKLFF

d_call: NA
clone_size: few
v_call: TRBV18
j_call: TRBJ1-2
cdr3_nt: TGTGCCAGCTCACCACCCACTACTGGCTACACCTTC
cdr3_aa: CASSPPTTGYTF

d_call: NA
clone_size: few
v_call: TRBV20-1
j_call: TRBJ2-3
cdr3_nt: TGCAGTGCTAGATCCCTGGGACCGGATACGCAGTATTTT
cdr3_aa: CSARSLGPDTQYF

d_call: TRBD1
clone_size: NA
v_call: TRBV4-1
j_call: TRBJ2-1
cdr3_nt: TGCGCCAGCAGCCAAGATACCGGGACAGGGGGTGCGCAGTTCTTC
cdr3_aa: CASSQDTGTGGAQFF

d_call: NA
clone_size: NA
v_call: TRBV7-2
j_call: TRBJ1-6
cdr3_nt: TGTGCCAGCAGCTTTCGGCCGGCCGGGAATTCACCCCTCCACTTT
cdr3_aa: CASSFRPAGNSPLHF

d_call: NA
clone_size: few
v_call: TRBV4-1
j_call: TRBJ2-3
cdr3_nt: TGCGCCAGCAGCCAAGATCCCGGAGACACAGATACGCAGTATTTT
cdr3_aa: CASSQDPGDTDTQYF

d_call: TRBD2
clone_size: NA
v_call: TRBV12-3/TRBV12-4
j_call: TRBJ2-3
cdr3_nt: TGTGCCAGCAGTTTGGCGGCGGGAGCGAATACGCAGTATTTT
cdr3_aa: CASSLAAGANTQYF